The subject of this entry is one TCR beta chain. This entry comes from a study of blood T cell repertoires in COVID-19. In the study overall: Sources were T cells, B-cell-depleted T cells, or PBMCs; the material itself was cDNA or gDNA.

The CDR3 extends over 14 amino acids. The germline V gene has CDR1 ENHRY and CDR2 SYGVKD. Trimming took off 4 bases at V and 11 bases at J, with 15 bases between the two ends. Original processing notes: Estimates of nucleated cell counts were drawn from the amplification of reference gene primers. The table came from immunoSEQ multiplex PCR; TCRdb's copy has only in-frame clones and leaves some out. The V and J calls and clone size were taken over from that table, and D and trimming were inferred from the DNA. The sample records some 130,000 clones, more than 70% being singletons. This sequence was found in a man aged 55 to 69 with acute or convalescent COVID-19. This chain joins TRBV10-3 and TRBJ1-6, with D uncertain. The sequencing input was peripheral blood. CDR3 sequence (DNA): TGTGCCATCAGTGCGCCGAGCGGCGGGGCACCCCTCCACTTT. This translates into CAISAPSGGAPLHF.